This T cell receptor beta chain was sequenced for a study of cytomegalovirus exposure and HLA in healthy donors. V gave up 3 bases and J gave up 3 bases; unmatched junction bases: 8. Germline CDR1 LGHNA, CDR2 YSLEER. The CDR3 sequence is 17 residues long. Remarks on this clone: As yet, its antigen is unknown.

The PCR ran on 60 Vbeta and 13 Jbeta primers. Clones were read by immunoSEQ multiplex PCR, and TCRdb kept only the in-frame ones, dropping some. Here the sample spans 100,000 to 120,000 clones, about 81% being singletons. Whole-study results and caveats: The analysis excluded some indistinguishable V segments, including TRBV6-2 and TRBV6-3. TCR beta sequences numbering more than 15,000 were associated with HLA alleles at 0.05 false discovery rate in a later analysis.

Material for sequencing was PBMCs. This sequence originates from a man aged 30 to 39 in good health and CMV-seronegative. V and J are TRBV4-3 and TRBJ2-3; 11 positions agree with TRBD2. The CDR3 DNA is TGCGCCAGCAGCCATCTTAGCGGGGGGGCTGGGACAGATACGCAGTATTTT. Encoded protein: CASSHLSGGAGTDTQYF.